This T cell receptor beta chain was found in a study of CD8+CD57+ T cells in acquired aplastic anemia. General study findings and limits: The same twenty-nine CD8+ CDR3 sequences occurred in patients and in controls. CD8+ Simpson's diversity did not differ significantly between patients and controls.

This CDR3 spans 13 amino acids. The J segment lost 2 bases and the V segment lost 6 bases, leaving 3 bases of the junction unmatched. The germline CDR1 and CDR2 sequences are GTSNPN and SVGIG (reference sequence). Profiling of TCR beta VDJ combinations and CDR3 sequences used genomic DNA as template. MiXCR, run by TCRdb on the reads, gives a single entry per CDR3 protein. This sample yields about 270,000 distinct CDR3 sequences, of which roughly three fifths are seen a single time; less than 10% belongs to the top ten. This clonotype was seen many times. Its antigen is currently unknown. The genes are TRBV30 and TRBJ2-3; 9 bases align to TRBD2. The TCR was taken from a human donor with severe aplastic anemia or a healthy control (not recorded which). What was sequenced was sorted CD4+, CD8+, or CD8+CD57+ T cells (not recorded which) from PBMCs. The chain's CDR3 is CACSGGYTDTQYF. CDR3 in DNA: TGTGCCTGCAGCGGGGGGTACACAGATACGCAGTATTTT.